This TCR beta chain was sequenced for a study of blood T cell repertoires in COVID-19. The CDR3 covers 14 residues. In germline, CDR1 is GTSNPN, CDR2 SVGIG (reference sequence). Trimming cost V 3 bases and J 8 bases; bases outside gene matches: 10. Original analysis: Estimated nucleated cell counts came from reference gene primer amplification. Method: immunoSEQ multiplex PCR; TCRdb's copy keeps in-frame clones and lacks some. The V and J calls and clone size are taken from that table; D and trimming were inferred from the DNA. The table shows more than 60,000 clones, with about 83% occurring only once. This clone has a handful of counts.

The rearrangement uses TRBV30 and TRBJ2-1; 7 bases are shared with TRBD1. Input material: peripheral blood. This TCR derives from a woman of 80 years or more with active or convalescent COVID-19. For the CDR3, the DNA is TGTGCCTGGAGGACAGGGTCCGTCAGGCATGAGCAGTTCTTC. Residues: CAWRTGSVRHEQFF.